The entry below describes one T cell receptor (beta chain). The antigen is unknown. The sample is drawn from a study of cytomegalovirus exposure and HLA in healthy donors. Background on the study: Falling in the Caucasian-associated ancestry cluster were 81% of 398 genotyped donors.

PCR primers comprised 60 Vbeta and 13 Jbeta primers. Sequencing used immunoSEQ multiplex PCR; TCRdb keeps in-frame clones, though not all of them. The sample consists of about 110,000 clones, around 68% of them appearing once. This CDR3 comprises 17 residues. The germline V gene encodes CDR1 MDHEN and CDR2 SYDVKM. V shed 6 bases and J shed 3 bases, with 18 bases lying between them. Study-wide findings and caveats: Later analysis found that TCR beta chains associated with HLA were more clonally expanded than other, equally common chains. Reportedly, cytomegalovirus status was diagnosed with high sensitivity and specificity. Several top significant clusters appeared, in a later analysis, to be linked to common viral pathogens.

Sequencing was carried out using PBMCs. The chain employs TRBV28 and TRBJ1-6; D is uncertain. The TCR comes from a woman in her thirties or forties in good health and CMV-seropositive. CDR3 region: CASSPPRGNYYNSPLHF. The DNA for the CDR3 is TGTGCCAGCAGCCCCCCACGGGGTAACTACTATAATTCACCCCTCCACTTT.